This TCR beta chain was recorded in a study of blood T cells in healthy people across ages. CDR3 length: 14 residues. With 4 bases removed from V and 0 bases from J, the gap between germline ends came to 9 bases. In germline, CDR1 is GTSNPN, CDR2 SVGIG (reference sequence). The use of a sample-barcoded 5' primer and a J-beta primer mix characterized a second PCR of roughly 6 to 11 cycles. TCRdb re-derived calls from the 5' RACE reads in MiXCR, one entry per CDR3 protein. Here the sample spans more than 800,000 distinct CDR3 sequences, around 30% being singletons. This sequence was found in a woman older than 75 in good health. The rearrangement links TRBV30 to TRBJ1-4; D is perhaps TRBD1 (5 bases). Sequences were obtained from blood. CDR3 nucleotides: TGTGCCTGGAAGGAGGGACCAACTAATGAAAAACTGTTTTTT. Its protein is CAWKEGPTNEKLFF.